This T cell receptor (beta chain) emerged from a study of beta chain features in type 1 diabetes. Background on the study: Age, gender and cell yields were alike across patients and healthy donors.

Expressed TCRB transcripts got sequenced, as all isolated RNA was reverse transcribed. Each sample of naive, central memory or regulatory T cells had, on average, around 3.3 million reads. The data were produced by immunoSEQ multiplex PCR, yet TCRdb's version contains in-frame clones alone and is incomplete. This table has about 40,000 clones, about 52% appearing once. The CDR3 has 17 residues. The V end was cut by 5 bases, the J end by 0 bases, with 14 bases between. CDR1 LNHDA and CDR2 SQIVND come from the germline V gene (reference sequence). The sample consisted of central memory CD4+ T cells from blood. The rearrangement links TRBV19 to TRBJ2-6, with D possibly being TRBD2 (5 bases). The sequence came from a woman under 30 in good health. In DNA, the CDR3 is TGTGCCAGTAGTCCCCCAAAGAGGGCCTCTGGGGCCAACGTCCTGACTTTC. Translated: CASSPPKRASGANVLTF. Full variable domain (outside the CDR3, taken from reference TRBV19 and TRBJ2-6): DGGITQSPKYLFRKEGQNVTLSCEQNLNHDAMYWYRQDPGQGLRLIYYSQIVNDFQKGDIAEGYSVSREKKESFPLTVTSAQKNPTAFYLCASSPPKRASGANVLTFGAGSRLTVL.